This TCR beta chain was captured by sequencing in a study of T cells expressing NK-cell markers. TCR beta libraries carry UMIs added by 5'RACE template switching. TCRdb re-called the 5' RACE reads, yielding one record per CDR3 amino acid sequence without DNA. The sample has 300,000 to 500,000 distinct CDR3 sequences. Study results and caveats: In 5 to 7 donors, dominant CD3+CD56+NKG2C+ clones formed 1.0-7.0% of CD8+ cells.

Note on this clonotype: Its antigen is as yet unknown.

In germline, CDR1 is MNHEY, CDR2 SMNVEV (reference sequence). The CDR3 is made up of 15 amino acids. The chain has TRBV27 and TRBJ2-3; TCRdb returns TRBD1, unconfirmable since there is no DNA. Specimen: blood T cells: a sorted CD56 or NKG2C T cell subset, CD4+ or CD8+ T cells, or bulk PBMC T cells (not recorded which). The sequence came from a woman in her forties or fifties in good health. The CDR3 is CASRPLDLGTDTQYF.